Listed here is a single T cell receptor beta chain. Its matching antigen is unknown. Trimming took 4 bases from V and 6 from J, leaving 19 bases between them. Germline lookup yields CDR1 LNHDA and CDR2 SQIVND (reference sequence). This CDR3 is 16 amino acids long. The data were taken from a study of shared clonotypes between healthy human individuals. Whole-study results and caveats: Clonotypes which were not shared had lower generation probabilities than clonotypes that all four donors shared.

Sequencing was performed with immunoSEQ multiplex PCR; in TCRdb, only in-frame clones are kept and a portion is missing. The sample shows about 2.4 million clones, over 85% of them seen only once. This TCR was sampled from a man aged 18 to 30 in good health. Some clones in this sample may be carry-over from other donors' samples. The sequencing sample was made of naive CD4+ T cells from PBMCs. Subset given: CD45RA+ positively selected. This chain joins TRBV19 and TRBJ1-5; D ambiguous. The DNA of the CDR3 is TGTGCCAGTAGTACCCGGTTCGCGGAGATCGGTCAGCCCCAGCATTTT. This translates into CASSTRFAEIGQPQHF.